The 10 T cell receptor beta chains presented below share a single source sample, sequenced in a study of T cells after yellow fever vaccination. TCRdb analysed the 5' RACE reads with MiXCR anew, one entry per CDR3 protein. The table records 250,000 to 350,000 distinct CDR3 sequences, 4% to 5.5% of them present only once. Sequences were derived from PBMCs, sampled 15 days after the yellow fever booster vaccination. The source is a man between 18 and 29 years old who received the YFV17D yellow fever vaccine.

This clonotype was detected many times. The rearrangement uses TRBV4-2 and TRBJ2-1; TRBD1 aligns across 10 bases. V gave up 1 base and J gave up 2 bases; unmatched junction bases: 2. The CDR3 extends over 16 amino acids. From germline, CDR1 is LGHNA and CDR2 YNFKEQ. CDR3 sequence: CASSQAGTGAYNEQFF. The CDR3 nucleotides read TGTGCCAGCAGCCAAGCCGGGACAGGGGCCTACAATGAGCAGTTCTTC.

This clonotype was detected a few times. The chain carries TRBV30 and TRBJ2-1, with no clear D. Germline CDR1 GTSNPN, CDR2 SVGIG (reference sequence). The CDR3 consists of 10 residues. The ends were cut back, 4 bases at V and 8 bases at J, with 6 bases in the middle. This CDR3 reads CAWKIHEQFF. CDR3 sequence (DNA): TGTGCCTGGAAGATCCATGAGCAGTTCTTC.

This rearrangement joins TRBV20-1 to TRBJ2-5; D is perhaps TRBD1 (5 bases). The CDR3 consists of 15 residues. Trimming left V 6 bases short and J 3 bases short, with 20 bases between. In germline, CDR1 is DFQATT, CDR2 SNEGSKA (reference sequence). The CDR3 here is CSAQLARDTEETQYF. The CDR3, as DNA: TGCAGTGCCCAACTTGCCAGGGATACTGAAGAGACCCAGTACTTC.

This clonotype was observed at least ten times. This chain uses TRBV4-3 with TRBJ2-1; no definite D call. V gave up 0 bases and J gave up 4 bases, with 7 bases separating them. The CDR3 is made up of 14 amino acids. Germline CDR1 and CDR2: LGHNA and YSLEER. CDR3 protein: CASSQDKGYNEQFF. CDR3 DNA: TGCGCCAGCAGCCAAGATAAGGGTTACAATGAGCAGTTCTTC.

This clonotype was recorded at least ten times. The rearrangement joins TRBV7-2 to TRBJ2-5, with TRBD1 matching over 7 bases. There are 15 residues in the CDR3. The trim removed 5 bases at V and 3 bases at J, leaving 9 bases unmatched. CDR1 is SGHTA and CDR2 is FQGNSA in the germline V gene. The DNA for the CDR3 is TGTGCCAGCAGCCCTATGTCCGGACAGGAAGAGACCCAGTACTTC. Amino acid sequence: CASSPMSGQEETQYF.

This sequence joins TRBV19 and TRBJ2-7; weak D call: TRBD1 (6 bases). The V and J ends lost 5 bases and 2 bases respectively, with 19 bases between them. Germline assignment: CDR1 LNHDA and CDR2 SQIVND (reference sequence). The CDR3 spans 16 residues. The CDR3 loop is CASSPVMGAKAYEQYF. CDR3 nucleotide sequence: TGTGCCAGTAGTCCGGTCATGGGGGCAAAAGCCTACGAGCAGTACTTC.

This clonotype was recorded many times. The CDR3 spells CASSQGSQGPDTQYF. The DNA for the CDR3 is TGCGCCAGCAGCCAAGGCAGCCAGGGACCAGATACGCAGTATTTT. The chain links TRBV4-1 to TRBJ2-3; TRBD1 or TRBD2 may be the D gene (5 bases each). Germline V gene sequence: CDR1 MGHRA, CDR2 YSYEKL. The length of the CDR3 is 15 residues. Trimming removed 1 base at V and 4 bases at J, with 12 bases between.

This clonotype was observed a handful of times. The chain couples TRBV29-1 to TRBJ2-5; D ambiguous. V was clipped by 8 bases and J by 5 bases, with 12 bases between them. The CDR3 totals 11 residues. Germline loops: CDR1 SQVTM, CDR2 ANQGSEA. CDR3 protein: CSTRPWETQYF. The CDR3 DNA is TGCAGCACCCGGCCGTGGGAGACCCAGTACTTC.

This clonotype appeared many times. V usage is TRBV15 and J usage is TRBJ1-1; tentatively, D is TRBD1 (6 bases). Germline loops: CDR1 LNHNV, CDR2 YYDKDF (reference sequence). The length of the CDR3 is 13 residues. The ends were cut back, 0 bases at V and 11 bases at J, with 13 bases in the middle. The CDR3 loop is CATSRDQGQRAFF. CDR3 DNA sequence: TGTGCCACCAGCAGAGACCAGGGGCAACGGGCTTTCTTT.

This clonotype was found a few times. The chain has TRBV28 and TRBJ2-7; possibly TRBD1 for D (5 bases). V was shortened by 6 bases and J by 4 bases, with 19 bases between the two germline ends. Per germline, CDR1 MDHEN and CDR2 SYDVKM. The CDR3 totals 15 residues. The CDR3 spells CASSRPTATLYEQYV. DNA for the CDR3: TGTGCCAGCAGCCGTCCGACAGCCACACTTTACGAGCAGTACGTC.